What follows are 11 T cell receptor beta chains derived from one specimen sequenced in a study of early T cells in non-severe SARS-CoV-2 infection. TCRdb used MiXCR to reprocess the 5' RACE reads, holding one entry per CDR3 protein. The table has tens of thousands of distinct CDR3 sequences, roughly an eighth seen once. Sequencing was done on a sample of whole blood. These receptors all come from an adult who was a healthcare worker with PCR-confirmed SARS-CoV-2 infection or an uninfected control (not recorded which).

This clonotype was found many times. The chain joins TRBV3-1 to TRBJ1-2; the D is unclear. CDR1 is LGHDT, CDR2 YNNKEL, per germline (reference sequence). V was cut by 5 bases and J by 6 bases, with 25 bases left in between. The CDR3 spans 17 residues. The CDR3 loop reads CASSRLGNYNSWDGYTF. The CDR3, as DNA: TGTGCCAGCAGCAGGCTCGGCAACTACAACTCGTGGGATGGCTACACCTTC.

This clonotype was picked up a small number of times. The genes are TRBV29-1 and TRBJ1-1; perhaps TRBD1 as D (6 bases). CDR1 SQVTM and CDR2 ANQGSEA come from the germline V gene. The CDR3 loop spans 13 amino acids. CDR3 protein: CSGGGRMNTEAFF. The CDR3 DNA follows: TGCAGTGGGGGGGGGCGGATGAACACTGAAGCTTTCTTT.

This clonotype was seen repeatedly, ten times or more. V is TRBV6-1 and J is TRBJ2-2; D possibly corresponds to TRBD1 (6 bases). Looked up from germline, CDR1 is MNHNS and CDR2 is SASEGT. The CDR3 spans 15 residues. Trimming cost V 8 bases and J 3 bases, with 16 bases left between them. The DNA of the CDR3 is TGTGCCAGCTCGCCAGGGGAGTATGACACCGGGGAGCTGTTTTTT. This encodes CASSPGEYDTGELFF.

The CDR3 DNA reads as TGTGCCAGCAGCCAAACGGGGGTGGGGGATGAGCAGTTCTTC. Translating gives CASSQTGVGDEQFF. V usage is TRBV4-2 and J usage is TRBJ2-1, with D possibly matching TRBD2 (6 bases). From germline, CDR1 is LGHNA and CDR2 YNFKEQ. The CDR3 length is 14 residues. V lost 2 bases, J lost 8 bases, and 13 bases lay in between.

This clonotype has at least ten counts. The rearrangement uses TRBV10-2 and TRBJ2-4; tentatively, D is TRBD1 (5 bases). CDR1 and CDR2 from the germline V gene are WSHSY and SAAADI. CDR3 size: 14 residues. Trimming took 4 bases from V and 6 from J, leaving 13 bases between them. CDR3 DNA sequence: TGCGCCAGCAGTGTAGTACAGGCCTCAAACATTCAGTACTTC. Protein sequence: CASSVVQASNIQYF.

This clonotype was counted many times. The gene calls are TRBV29-1 and TRBJ2-7; D is ambiguous. V gave up 4 bases and J gave up 6 bases, with 19 bases separating them. Germline-derived CDR1 and CDR2 are SQVTM and ANQGSEA. This CDR3 has 14 amino acids. The CDR3 nucleotides are TGCAGCGTTGGGGCCCCTGAAACCAGAGGCGAGCAGTACTTC. This codes for CSVGAPETRGEQYF.

The table lists this clonotype with many counts. This chain joins TRBV7-2 and TRBJ1-5; D call uncertain. Germline V gene data show CDR1 as SGHTA and CDR2 as FQGNSA. Between the trimmed V and J ends, which lost 3 bases and 0 bases, there was a span of 9 bases. The CDR3 covers 15 residues. CDR3 loop: CASSLSGYSNQPQHF. CDR3 DNA sequence: TGTGCCAGCAGCTTGTCCGGGTATAGCAATCAGCCCCAGCATTTT.

This clonotype was detected many times. The chain recombines TRBV6-1 with TRBJ2-2; TRBD2 matches 10 bases. Germline loops: CDR1 MNHNS, CDR2 SASEGT. V dropped 6 bases and J dropped 5; count of bases not matched to a gene: 9. The CDR3 extends over 16 amino acids. The CDR3 DNA reads TGTGCCAGCAGCCTAGCGGGAGCGCGATTTACCGGGGAGCTGTTTTTT. Its translation is CASSLAGARFTGELFF.

This clonotype was detected ten times or more. The J gene is TRBJ1-2, the V gene TRBV12-3 or TRBV12-4, with D hard to call. V shed 3 bases and J shed 2 bases, with 7 bases lying between them. The CDR3 runs to 13 residues. The CDR3 loop reads CASSLWRNYGYTF. In DNA, the CDR3 is TGTGCCAGCAGTTTGTGGAGAAACTATGGCTACACCTTC.

This chain links TRBV6-5 with TRBJ1-1; D is undetermined. The CDR3 spans 14 residues. Germline assignment: CDR1 MNHEY and CDR2 SVGAGI. Between the trimmed V and J ends, which lost 2 bases and 2 bases, there was a span of 9 bases. CDR3 protein: CASSYRRQNTEAFF. The CDR3 DNA is TGTGCCAGCAGTTACCGGAGGCAAAACACTGAAGCTTTCTTT.

This clonotype was detected once. The rearrangement uses TRBV19 and TRBJ2-1, with D uncertain. The CDR3 is 15 amino acids. The germline gives CDR1 LNHDA, CDR2 SQIVND (reference sequence). Trimming removed 5 bases from V and 0 bases from J, with 11 bases in between. CDR3 bases: TGTGCCAGTAGTCCCCGCCCGAGCTCCTACAATGAGCAGTTCTTC. Protein: CASSPRPSSYNEQFF.